These T cell receptor beta chains were read from a single sample in a study of cytomegalovirus exposure and HLA in healthy donors. Produced via immunoSEQ multiplex PCR; TCRdb's table is partial and in-frame only. The table has around 140,000 clones, about 76% seen once. Sequencing was performed on PBMCs. The receptor source for this set is a woman between 40 and 55 years old in good health and CMV-seronegative. Both conserved end residues are part of each CDR3. Each record gives: V gene, D gene, clone size, J gene, CDR3 protein, CDR3 DNA. The D gene is left open where the match is weak. The size entry is marked missing in some rows and otherwise reads once, few, many or a size class.

>TRBV10-2|TRBD1|NA|TRBJ1-1
CASSDQQGLNTEAFF
TGCGCCAGCAGTGACCAACAGGGGTTGAACACTGAAGCTTTCTTT
>TRBV18|TRBD2|NA|TRBJ2-5
CASSPLASGGPFQETQYF
TGTGCCAGCTCACCACTGGCTAGCGGGGGGCCTTTCCAAGAGACCCAGTACTTC
>TRBV5-4|TRBD2|NA|TRBJ2-3
CASSQGLAGVKDTQYF
TGTGCCAGCAGCCAAGGACTAGCGGGGGTGAAAGATACGCAGTATTTT
>TRBV7-2|TRBD2|once|TRBJ2-1
CASNLLGGDSEQFF
TGTGCCAGCAACCTCTTGGGGGGGGACTCTGAGCAGTTCTTC
>TRBV5-1|TRBD2|NA|TRBJ2-1
CASSFMGGSYNEQFF
TGCGCCAGCAGCTTCATGGGGGGGTCCTACAATGAGCAGTTCTTC
>TRBV9|TRBD1|NA|TRBJ2-7
CASSVVGQGGEQYF
TGTGCCAGCAGCGTAGTTGGACAGGGGGGCGAGCAGTACTTC
>TRBV6-5|TRBD1|NA|TRBJ1-2
CASTGQGARGYTF
TGTGCCAGCACGGGACAGGGGGCGCGAGGCTACACCTTC
>TRBV7-3|TRBD2|few|TRBJ2-3
CASSLRRRGASGGPPPDTQYF
TGTGCCAGCAGCTTAAGAAGGCGAGGTGCTAGCGGGGGACCTCCCCCAGATACGCAGTATTTT
>TRBV7-9|TRBD1|NA|TRBJ1-2
CASSSSGQGGKSNYGYTF
TGTGCCAGCAGCTCATCCGGACAGGGAGGGAAATCTAACTATGGCTACACCTTC
>TRBV6-1|NA|NA|TRBJ1-2
CASSEVIVGAGYTF
TGTGCCAGCAGTGAAGTTATTGTAGGGGCTGGCTACACCTTC
>TRBV19|NA|NA|TRBJ1-2
CASSIESYGYTF
TGTGCCAGTAGTATAGAGAGCTATGGCTACACCTTC
>TRBV2|NA|once|TRBJ1-1
CASSTLRGGTEAFF
TGTGCCAGCAGTACGCTACGCGGGGGCACTGAAGCTTTCTTT
>TRBV30|TRBD2|NA|TRBJ2-5
CAWRGGLAGETQYF
TGTGCCTGGAGGGGGGGACTAGCTGGGGAGACCCAGTACTTC